A selection of T cell receptor beta chains follows, all from one sample in a study of T cell clones after liver transplantation. Clones were sequenced by immunoSEQ multiplex PCR, and TCRdb holds only the in-frame ones, with some missing. In the table there are 15,000 to 20,000 clones, 65% to 85% of which are singletons. The sequencing here drew on CD8+ T cells from blood, taken less than 50 months after liver transplant. The source of these receptors is a human patient who received a liver transplant. Some of these T cells may belong to the graft donor. Both conserved end residues are part of each CDR3. The D gene is left open where the match is weak. Where a row states a size, it is once, few, many or the class of an expanded clone; other rows omit it.

>TRBJ2-3|TRBD2|.|TRBV5-6
TGTGCCAGCAGCTTGGCGCTCGCGGGAGCGTTTGCAGATACGCAGTATTTT
CASSLALAGAFADTQYF
>TRBJ2-3|TRBD1|.|TRBV2
TGTGCCAGCAGTGAACGGACAGGTGTGGCAGATACGCAGTATTTT
CASSERTGVADTQYF
>TRBJ1-4|TRBD1|.|TRBV5-6
TGTGCCAGCAGCTCACAGGGGGCTGAAAAACTGTTTTTT
CASSSQGAEKLFF
>TRBJ2-3|.|.|TRBV5-5
TGTGCCAGCAGCTTGGTGTGGGCAGATACGCAGTATTTT
CASSLVWADTQYF
>TRBJ1-5|.|.|TRBV9
TGTGCCAGCAGCGTAGGTACGGGAAGGGACAATCAGCCCCAGCATTTT
CASSVGTGRDNQPQHF
>TRBJ2-7|.|.|TRBV7-9
TGTGCCAGCAGCCCCACAGGGAGCGCTCCCTACGAGCAGTACTTC
CASSPTGSAPYEQYF
>TRBJ1-2|.|.|TRBV19
TGTGCCAGTAGTTCCCCGCTTCGGAACTATGGCTACACCTTC
CASSSPLRNYGYTF
>TRBJ2-5|TRBD2|.|TRBV9
TGTGCCAGCAGCGTAGCACTAGCGGGAGGCCGGGGGGCCCAGTACTTC
CASSVALAGGRGAQYF
>TRBJ2-1|.|.|TRBV13
TGTGCCAGCAGCTTTGGAGGGGACAATGAGCAGTTCTTC
CASSFGGDNEQFF
>TRBJ1-1|.|.|TRBV6-5
TGTGCCAGCAGTTACGTAGGACAGAACACTGAAGCTTTCTTT
CASSYVGQNTEAFF
>TRBJ1-1|.|.|TRBV10-3
TGTGCCATCAGTGAGTCGGACGGGGAAGGGACTGAAGCTTTCTTT
CAISESDGEGTEAFF
>TRBJ2-3|TRBD1|.|TRBV7-2
TGTGCCAGCAGCACCCTAGGGGGCTGGACAGATACGCAGTATTTT
CASSTLGGWTDTQYF
>TRBJ2-3|.|.|TRBV11-2
TGTGCCAGCAGCACCGACCTCTTCAGCGGATTCACAGATACGCAGTATTTT
CASSTDLFSGFTDTQYF
>TRBJ1-5|TRBD1|.|TRBV5-6
TGTGCCAGCAGCTCCGGGACAGGGGGTCAGCCCCAGCATTTT
CASSSGTGGQPQHF
>TRBJ1-2|.|.|TRBV4-3
TGCGCCAGCAGCCAAGATCTGGAACAGGGATTACACTATGGCTACACCTTC
CASSQDLEQGLHYGYTF
>TRBJ2-1|.|.|TRBV27
TGTGCCACTCAAGACCCCGCCGTGAATGAGCAGTTCTTC
CATQDPAVNEQFF
>TRBJ1-2|.|few|TRBV5-6
TGTGCCAGCAGCGGGGTCGGAGGGGATGGCTACACCTTC
CASSGVGGDGYTF
>TRBJ2-1|TRBD1|.|TRBV29-1
TGCAGCGTCCTTCCGGGGACAGGGGGCTATGAGCAGTTCTTC
CSVLPGTGGYEQFF
>TRBJ2-7|.|few|TRBV4-3
TGCGCCAGCAGCCAACCCGGGAGACAGGAGACCTACGAGCAGTACTTC
CASSQPGRQETYEQYF
>TRBJ2-2|.|once|TRBV6-6
TGTGCCAGCAGTTACCGTATGGGGAGTTTGGCCGGGGAGCTGTTTTTT
CASSYRMGSLAGELFF
>TRBJ2-3|TRBD2|.|TRBV4-3
TGCGCCAGCAGCCAAGAATATAGCGGGGGGAGCCTAACAGATACGCAGTATTTT
CASSQEYSGGSLTDTQYF
>TRBJ1-2|.|large|TRBV14
TGTGCCAGCAGCCCGACGGAGAACTATGGCTACACCTTC
CASSPTENYGYTF
>TRBJ2-7|TRBD1|.|TRBV11-2
TGTGCCAGCAGCTTAGCGGGCCAGGGGGTCTACGAGCAGTACTTC
CASSLAGQGVYEQYF
>TRBJ1-1|.|medium-sized|TRBV4-3
TGCGCCAGCAGCCAAGATCATCTGGGGCAGATGAACACTGAAGCTTTCTTT
CASSQDHLGQMNTEAFF
>TRBJ2-5|.|.|TRBV5-6
TGTGCCAGCAGCTTGAACCCCGGAACATTAAAAGAGACCCAGTACTTC
CASSLNPGTLKETQYF
>TRBJ2-3|TRBD1|.|TRBV4-3
TGCGCCAGCAGCCAAGTAACAGGGGGCAGGGCAGATACGCAGTATTTT
CASSQVTGGRADTQYF
>TRBJ1-6|.|.|TRBV7-9
TGTGCCAGCGTCCAACCTGGAGCCCTCCACTTT
CASVQPGALHF
>TRBJ1-6|.|.|TRBV7-2
TGTGCCAGCAGCTCGGGTGTGGGCACGCTAAGCTCCTATAATTCACCCCTCCACTTT
CASSSGVGTLSSYNSPLHF
>TRBJ2-3|.|.|TRBV11-2
TGTGCCAGCAGCTGGCACCAGGGGCCATACTACACAGATACGCAGTATTTT
CASSWHQGPYYTDTQYF
>TRBJ2-3|TRBD1|.|TRBV9
TGTGCCAGCAGCGTAGAGGGGGCCAGCACAGATACGCAGTATTTT
CASSVEGASTDTQYF
>TRBJ2-3|TRBD1|.|TRBV5-1
TGCGCCAGCAATATCGGGACAGGGAATTTAGATACGCAGTATTTT
CASNIGTGNLDTQYF
>TRBJ2-1|.|once|TRBV6-1
TGTGCCAGCAGTGAAGCGGGGGCTCATGAGCAGTTCTTC
CASSEAGAHEQFF
>TRBJ1-1|.|.|TRBV18
TGTGCCAGCTCACCGGTATTTACCGACACTAACACTGAAGCTTTCTTT
CASSPVFTDTNTEAFF
>TRBJ1-5|TRBD1|once|TRBV4-3
TGCGCCAGCAGCCAAGGCCGGGACAGCCAACGGCCCCAGCATTTT
CASSQGRDSQRPQHF
>TRBJ2-2|.|.|TRBV29-1
TGCAGCGTTGAATCAGGGGAGCTGTTTTTT
CSVESGELFF
>TRBJ2-1|.|.|TRBV27
TGTGCCAGCAGTCTGCGGGACATATACAATGAGCAGTTCTTC
CASSLRDIYNEQFF
>TRBJ2-7|.|.|TRBV6-6
TGTGCCAGCAGTCTCTCGAGGGACTTCTACGAGCAGTACTTC
CASSLSRDFYEQYF
>TRBJ2-3|.|.|TRBV27
TGTGCCAGCAGTTTATCCGGAGGAGATACGCAGTATTTT
CASSLSGGDTQYF
>TRBJ2-5|TRBD1|.|TRBV5-3
TGTGCCAGAAGCAACCCTACAGGGGGCCGGGAGACCCAGTACTTC
CARSNPTGGRETQYF
>TRBJ2-3|.|.|TRBV7-3
TGTGCCAGCAGCTTTGGCGGAAGCACAGATACGCAGTATTTT
CASSFGGSTDTQYF
>TRBJ2-2|TRBD2|.|TRBV11-2
TGTGCCAACGAGGCGGGAGAGGGTGGCACCGGGGAGCTGTTTTTT
CANEAGEGGTGELFF
>TRBJ1-2|.|.|TRBV9
TGTGCCAGCAGCGTAGATGCCGTGAGGGACAACTATGGCTACACCTTC
CASSVDAVRDNYGYTF
>TRBJ1-2|TRBD1|few|TRBV18
TGTGCCAGCTCACCCCGACAGGGCCCGCACTATGGCTACACCTTC
CASSPRQGPHYGYTF
>TRBJ1-2|.|.|TRBV10-3
TGTGCCATCAGTGAGTTGACAGGTTATGGCTACACCTTC
CAISELTGYGYTF
>TRBJ1-1|.|.|TRBV11-2
TGTGCCAGCAGCTCTCAACAGGGCATGAACACTGAAGCTTTCTTT
CASSSQQGMNTEAFF
>TRBJ2-3|.|once|TRBV4-3
TGCGCCAGCAGCCAAGTAGACGATACGCAGTATTTT
CASSQVDDTQYF
>TRBJ2-2|.|.|TRBV9
TGTGCCAGCAGCGTACCCACCGGGGAGCTGTTTTTT
CASSVPTGELFF
>TRBJ2-7|TRBD2|.|TRBV10-2
TGCGCCAGCGGACTAGTTCCATACGAGCAGTACTTC
CASGLVPYEQYF
>TRBJ2-3|.|.|TRBV5-1
TGCGCCAGCAGCGCCGAGGCCCCAGATACGCAGTATTTT
CASSAEAPDTQYF
>TRBJ2-2|.|.|TRBV5-1
TGCGCCAGCAGCTCCAGCGGGGAGCTGTTTTTT
CASSSSGELFF
>TRBJ1-1|.|.|TRBV4-1
TGCGCCAGCAGCCAACCCTCGAGGGGGGTTTACACTGAAGCTTTCTTT
CASSQPSRGVYTEAFF
>TRBJ2-5|TRBD2|.|TRBV7-7
TGTGCTAGCAGCTTTGGGACTAGCGGGGACCAAGAGACCCAGTACTTC
CASSFGTSGDQETQYF
>TRBJ1-2|TRBD1|once|TRBV6-6
TGTGCCAGCTCGGGGACAGGGGATGGCTACACCTTC
CASSGTGDGYTF
>TRBJ2-3|TRBD2|.|TRBV28
TGTGCCAGCAGTTTGCGCGGGGGGACGCAGTATTTT
CASSLRGGTQYF
>TRBJ1-2|.|medium-sized|TRBV4-1
TGCGCCAGCAGCTCGCGTATGGGAGCCTTTCTTGGCTACACCTTC
CASSSRMGAFLGYTF
>TRBJ1-2|TRBD1|.|TRBV28
TGTGCCAGCAGTGGGACAGGGGCGGCCTATGGCTACACCTTC
CASSGTGAAYGYTF